This T cell receptor (beta chain) came from a study of molecular identifiers for immune sequencing clone quantification. Naive CD8 T cells, phenotype CD8+CD4-CCR7+CD45RA+, were sorted. Many counts were recorded for this clonotype. One entry per CDR3 protein, called by TCRdb with MiXCR from the PCR reads. The table records some 96,000 distinct CDR3 sequences, 20% to 25% of them present only once. Sequencing was performed on naive CD8+ T cells from blood, with Jurkat cell RNA spiked in. As for subset: FACS-sorted CD8+CD4-CCR7+CD45RA+ naive T cells. This sequence originates from a human donor in good health. Some libraries in this study had Jurkat cell RNA spiked in.

The CDR3 region is CASSQDWTGIAKNIQYF. In nucleotides, the CDR3 is TGCGCCAGCAGCCAAGATTGGACAGGTATAGCCAAAAACATTCAGTACTTC. The V call is TRBV4-3, the J call TRBJ2-4; 7 bases align to TRBD1. The germline V gene has CDR1 LGHNA and CDR2 YSLEER. This CDR3 region has 17 residues. With 0 bases clipped from V and 0 bases from J, the junction kept 5 bases outside the gene matches.